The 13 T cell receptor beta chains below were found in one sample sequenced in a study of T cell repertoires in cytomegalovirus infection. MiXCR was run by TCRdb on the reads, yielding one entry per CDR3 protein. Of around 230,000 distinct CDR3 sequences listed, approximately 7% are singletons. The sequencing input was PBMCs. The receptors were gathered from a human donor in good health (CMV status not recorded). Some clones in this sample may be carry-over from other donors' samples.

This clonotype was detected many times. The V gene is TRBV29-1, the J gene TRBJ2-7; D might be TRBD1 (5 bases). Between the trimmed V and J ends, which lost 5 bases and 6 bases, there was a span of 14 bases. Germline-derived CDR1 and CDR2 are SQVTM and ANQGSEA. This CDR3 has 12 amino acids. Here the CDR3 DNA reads TGCAGCGTTTCGCACTGGCAGGGCGAGCAGTACTTC. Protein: CSVSHWQGEQYF.

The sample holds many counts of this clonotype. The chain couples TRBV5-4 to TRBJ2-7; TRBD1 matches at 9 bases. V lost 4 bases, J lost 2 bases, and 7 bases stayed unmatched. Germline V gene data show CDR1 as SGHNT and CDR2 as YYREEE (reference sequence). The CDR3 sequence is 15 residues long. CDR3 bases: TGTGCCAGCAGCCCGTGGGGGACAGGGACCTACGAGCAGTACTTC. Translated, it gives CASSPWGTGTYEQYF.

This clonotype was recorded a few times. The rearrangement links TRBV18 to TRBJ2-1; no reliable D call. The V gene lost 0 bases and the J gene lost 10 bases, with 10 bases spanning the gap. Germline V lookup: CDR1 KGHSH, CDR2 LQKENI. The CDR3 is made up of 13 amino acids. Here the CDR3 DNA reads TGTGCCAGCTCACCACCGAGGACGGAAGAGCAGTTCTTC. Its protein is CASSPPRTEEQFF.

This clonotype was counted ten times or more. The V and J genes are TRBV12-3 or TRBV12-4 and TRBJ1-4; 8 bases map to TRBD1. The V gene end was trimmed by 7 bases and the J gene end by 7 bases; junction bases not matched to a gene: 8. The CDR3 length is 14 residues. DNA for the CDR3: TGTGCCAGCACCCTTCAGGGGGCAGGTGAAAAACTGTTTTTT. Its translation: CASTLQGAGEKLFF.

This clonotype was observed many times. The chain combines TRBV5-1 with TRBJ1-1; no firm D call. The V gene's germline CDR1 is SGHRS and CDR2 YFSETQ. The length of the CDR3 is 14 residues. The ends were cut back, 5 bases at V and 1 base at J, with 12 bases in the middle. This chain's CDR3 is CASRADSENTEAFF. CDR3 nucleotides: TGCGCCAGCAGGGCGGACTCAGAGAACACTGAAGCTTTCTTT.

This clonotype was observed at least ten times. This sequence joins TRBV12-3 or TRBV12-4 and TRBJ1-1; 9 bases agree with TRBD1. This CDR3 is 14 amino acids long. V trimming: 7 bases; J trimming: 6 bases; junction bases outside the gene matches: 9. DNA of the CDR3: TGTGCCAGCAAAGCAGGACAGGGGCCCGCTGAAGCTTTCTTT. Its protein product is CASKAGQGPAEAFF.

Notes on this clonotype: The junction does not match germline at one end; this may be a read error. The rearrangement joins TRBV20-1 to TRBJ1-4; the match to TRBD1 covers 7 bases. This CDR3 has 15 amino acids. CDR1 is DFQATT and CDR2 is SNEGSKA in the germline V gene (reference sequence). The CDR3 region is CSAGHPRGTNEKLSF. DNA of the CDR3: TGCAGTGCTGGTCACCCCAGGGGGACTAATGAAAAACTGTCTTTT.

This CDR3 reads CAIKEGQGASIRYIQYF. CDR3 DNA sequence: TGTGCCATCAAAGAAGGACAGGGGGCTTCGATCCGCTACATTCAGTACTTC. The chain carries TRBV6-2 or TRBV6-3 and TRBJ2-4; 11 bases align to TRBD1. CDR3 length: 17 amino acids. CDR1 MNHEY and CDR2 SVGEGT come from the germline V gene. Germline trimming cut 10 bases from V and 8 bases from J; bases unmatched to any gene: 19.

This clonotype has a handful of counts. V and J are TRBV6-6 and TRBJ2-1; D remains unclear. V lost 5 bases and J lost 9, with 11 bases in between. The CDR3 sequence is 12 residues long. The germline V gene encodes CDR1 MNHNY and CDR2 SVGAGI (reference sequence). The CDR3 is CASSTPRREQFF. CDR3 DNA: TGTGCCAGCAGTACCCCCCGTCGTGAGCAGTTCTTC.

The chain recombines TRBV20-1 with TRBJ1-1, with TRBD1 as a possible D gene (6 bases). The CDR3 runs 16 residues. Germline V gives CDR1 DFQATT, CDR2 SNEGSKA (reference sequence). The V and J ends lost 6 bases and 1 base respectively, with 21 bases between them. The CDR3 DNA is TGCAGTGCCTACACCTCAGGGGCCCAAACGAACACTGAAGCTTTCTTT. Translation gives CSAYTSGAQTNTEAFF.

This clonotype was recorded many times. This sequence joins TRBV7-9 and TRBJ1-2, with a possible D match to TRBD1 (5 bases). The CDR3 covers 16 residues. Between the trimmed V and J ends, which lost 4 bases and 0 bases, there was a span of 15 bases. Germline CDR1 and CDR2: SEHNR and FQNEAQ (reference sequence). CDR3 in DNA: TGTGCCAGCAGCTCCTGGGGGGACCGGACTAACTATGGCTACACCTTC. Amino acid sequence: CASSSWGDRTNYGYTF.

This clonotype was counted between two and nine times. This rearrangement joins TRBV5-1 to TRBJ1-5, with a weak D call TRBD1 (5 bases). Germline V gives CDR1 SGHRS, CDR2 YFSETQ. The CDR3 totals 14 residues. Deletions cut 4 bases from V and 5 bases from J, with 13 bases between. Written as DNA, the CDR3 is TGCGCCAGCAGCCCAACTTTAGGGGATCAGCCCCAGCATTTT. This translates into CASSPTLGDQPQHF.

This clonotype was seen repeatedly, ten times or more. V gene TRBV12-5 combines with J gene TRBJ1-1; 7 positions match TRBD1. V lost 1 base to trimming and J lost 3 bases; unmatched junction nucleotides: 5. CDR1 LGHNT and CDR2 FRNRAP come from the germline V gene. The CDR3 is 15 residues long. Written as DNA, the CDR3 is TGTGCTAGTGGTTTGGGACAGGGTGACGACACTGAAGCTTTCTTT. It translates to CASGLGQGDDTEAFF.